This T cell receptor (beta chain) originates from a study of OX40 agonist ivuxolimab in advanced cancers. TCRdb keeps only in-frame clones here, not all; method: immunoSEQ multiplex PCR. This table holds 20,000 or so clones, roughly 78% found once. With regard to this clone: Its antigen is unidentified. Germline is not matched at one junction end, which may reflect a read error.

Study-wide points: Dosing at 0.1 to 3.0 mg/kg was accompanied by clonal expansion of CD4+ and CD8+ blood T cells by week 6.

In germline, CDR1 is MGHDK, CDR2 SYGVNS. The CDR3 has 14 amino acids. The rearrangement links TRBV25-1 to TRBJ1-5; 7 bases match TRBD1. Specimen: CD4+ or CD8+ T cells sorted from blood, collected in a trial of the OX40 agonist ivuxolimab. This TCR came from an adult with an advanced solid tumor such as melanoma, head and neck, liver or kidney cancer. The CDR3 nucleotides read TGTGCCAGCAGTGAGACAGGGAGCAGTCAGCCCCAGCATTTT. It specifies CASSETGSSQPQHF.